Described below is a single T cell receptor (beta chain) sequence and its context. Its antigen is not identified. Separate cDNA molecules each had unique molecular identifiers attached to them. TCRdb used MiXCR to reprocess the 5' RACE reads, holding one entry per CDR3 protein. The table shows about 48,000 distinct CDR3 sequences, with around 10% occurring only once. This specimen comes from a study of early T cells in non-severe SARS-CoV-2 infection. J gave up 4 bases and V 6 bases, and 14 bases lay outside the gene matches. This CDR3 comprises 16 residues. The germline V gene encodes CDR1 SGHTA and CDR2 FQGTGA. Study-wide findings and caveats: Matches to VDJdb favored anti-spike CD8 responses and missed private and CD4 specificities.

This rearrangement joins TRBV7-3 to TRBJ2-7; 8 positions agree with TRBD2. Sequenced: whole blood. The receptor was isolated from an adult who was a healthcare worker with PCR-confirmed SARS-CoV-2 infection or an uninfected control (not recorded which). CDR3 nucleotides: TGTGCCAGCAGGCGCCCCGGGACCGCGGGAGGTTACGAGCAGTACTTC. Translated, it gives CASRRPGTAGGYEQYF.